One and the same sample provided the 29 T cell receptor beta chains below, sequenced in a study of immune cell composition in non-small cell lung cancer. Profiling relied on immunoSEQ multiplex PCR, and the TCRdb table lists in-frame clones only, not all of them. The data contain 3,800 or so clones, more than 70% of them singletons. Normal lung sampling was at least 3 cm from the tumour, as distant as possible. Sequenced: non-adjacent lung tissue. The source of these receptors is a human donor with non-small cell lung cancer.

The V gene is TRBV6-4, the J gene TRBJ2-3; 11 bases map to TRBD2. With V trimmed by 3 bases and J by 5 bases, 1 base remained unmatched. Germline lookup yields CDR1 MRHNA and CDR2 SNTAGT. This CDR3 spans 14 amino acids. DNA of the CDR3: TGTGCCAGCAGTGAAGGACTAGCGGGAGATACGCAGTATTTT. Protein: CASSEGLAGDTQYF.

V and J are TRBV9 and TRBJ1-1, with D perhaps TRBD1 (6 bases). The CDR3 runs to 14 residues. The V gene lost 3 bases and the J gene lost 1 base, with 10 bases spanning the gap. Germline V gives CDR1 SGDLS, CDR2 YYNGEE. The CDR3 bases are TGTGCCAGCAGCGAAGGGGGGGGGAACACTGAAGCTTTCTTT. Residues: CASSEGGGNTEAFF.

The V and J genes are TRBV10-1 and TRBJ1-1; D ambiguous. Germline V gene sequence: CDR1 WNHNN, CDR2 SYGVQD (reference sequence). The CDR3 length is 14 residues. V was cut by 2 bases and J by 0 bases, with 7 bases left in between. The CDR3 loop reads CASSERRLNTEAFF. CDR3 bases: TGCGCCAGCAGTGAGCGACGATTGAACACTGAAGCTTTCTTT.

The chain is built from TRBV28 and TRBJ2-1; the match to TRBD2 covers 13 bases. This CDR3 spans 13 amino acids. Germline V lookup: CDR1 MDHEN, CDR2 SYDVKM. J gave up 8 bases and V 8 bases, and 3 bases lay outside the gene matches. CDR3 amino acids: CASGLAGVDEQFF. In nucleotides, the CDR3 is TGTGCCAGCGGACTAGCGGGAGTGGATGAGCAGTTCTTC. Supplemented by reference TRBV28 and TRBJ2-1, the full variable domain reads DVKVTQSSRYLVKRTGEKVFLECVQDMDHENMFWYRQDPGLGLRLIYFSYDVKMKEKGDIPEGYSVSREKKERFSLILESASTNQTSMYLCASGLAGVDEQFFGPGTRLTVL.

The J gene is TRBJ2-1, the V gene TRBV6-4, with 14 bases that match TRBD2. Germline V gene lookup returns CDR1 MRHNA and CDR2 SNTAGT. The CDR3 totals 18 residues. J was trimmed by 9 bases and V by 4 bases; bases with no gene match: 14. The CDR3 coding sequence is TGTGCCAGCAGTGCGACCCGGACTAGCGGGAGGATGGTTGTTGAGCAGTTCTTC. It encodes CASSATRTSGRMVVEQFF.

The chain couples TRBV7-6 to TRBJ2-2, with TRBD1 identical over 8 bases. Losses at the gene ends were 3 bases for V and 4 bases for J; bases not matched to a gene: 4. Germline values: CDR1 SGHVS, CDR2 FNYEAQ. The CDR3 has 15 residues. CDR3 sequence: CASSLDRAATGELFF. CDR3 DNA sequence: TGTGCCAGCAGCTTGGACAGGGCAGCCACCGGGGAGCTGTTTTTT.

The genes are TRBV7-2 and TRBJ2-3; 11 bases are shared with TRBD2. Germline values: CDR1 SGHTA, CDR2 FQGNSA. The CDR3 is 16 amino acids. V shed 4 bases and J 4 bases; nucleotides not matched to a gene: 7. CDR3 sequence reads: CASSSLAGGSSDTQYF. DNA of the CDR3: TGTGCCAGCAGCTCGCTAGCGGGAGGTAGTTCAGATACGCAGTATTTT.

The chain has TRBV9 and TRBJ2-7, with 7 bases identical to TRBD1. Trimming at V came to 1 base and at J to 5 bases, leaving 9 bases not matched to a gene. The germline V gene has CDR1 SGDLS and CDR2 YYNGEE. There are 15 residues in the CDR3. For the CDR3, the DNA is TGTGCCAGCAGCGTAAACGGCAGGGACAGCCACGAGCAGTACTTC. Translating it yields CASSVNGRDSHEQYF. The full variable domain, in which reference TRBV9 and TRBJ2-7 provide the parts outside the CDR3, is DSGVTQTPKHLITATGQRVTLRCSPRSGDLSVYWYQQSLDQGLQFLIQYYNGEERAKGNILERFSAQQFPDLHSELNLSSLELGDSALYFCASSVNGRDSHEQYFGPGTRLTVT.

The genes are TRBV5-4 and TRBJ2-7, with 11 bases aligning to TRBD2. This CDR3 spans 15 amino acids. The junction had 3 bases not matched to a gene; V was cut back by 1 base and J by 3 bases. Germline lookup yields CDR1 SGHNT and CDR2 YYREEE (reference sequence). The CDR3 spells CASSLRLAGRYEQYF. The CDR3, as DNA: TGTGCCAGCAGCTTGAGACTAGCGGGACGCTACGAGCAGTACTTC.

The genes are TRBV18 and TRBJ2-1, with 11 bases lining up with TRBD1. After removal of 3 bases from V and 5 bases from J, the junction contained 12 bases not matched to a gene. CDR3 length equals 18 residues. The germline CDR1 and CDR2 sequences are KGHSH and LQKENI. CDR3 DNA: TGTGCCAGCTCACCTCGAGACTGGACAGGGGGCTATAACAATGAGCAGTTCTTC. This gives the protein CASSPRDWTGGYNNEQFF.

The chain combines TRBV4-2 with TRBJ1-3; D unresolved. The V and J ends lost 4 bases and 0 bases respectively, with 10 bases between them. This CDR3 contains 15 residues. Looked up from germline, CDR1 is LGHNA and CDR2 is YNFKEQ. DNA for the CDR3: TGTGCCAGCAGCCGGACCGATGCCTCTGGAAACACCATATATTTT. Translating gives CASSRTDASGNTIYF.

The rearrangement uses TRBV5-6 and TRBJ2-3, with D perhaps matching TRBD2 (6 bases). CDR3 size: 14 residues. The germline gives CDR1 SGHDT, CDR2 YYEEEE. V dropped 3 bases and J dropped 8 bases, with 16 bases sitting between them. The chain's CDR3 is CASSSRTVGGTQYF. The CDR3 bases are TGTGCCAGCAGCTCTCGCACTGTGGGGGGTACGCAGTATTTT.

The J gene is TRBJ1-2, the V gene TRBV27; D remains ambiguous. The CDR3 has 12 residues. CDR1 and CDR2 from the germline V gene are MNHEY and SMNVEV (reference sequence). The germline V and J ends were trimmed by 10 bases and 3 bases, with 12 bases remaining between them. CDR3 DNA sequence: TGTGCCACCTTCGATGCCTACTATGGCTACACCTTC. Translating it yields CATFDAYYGYTF.

J is TRBJ2-6 and V is TRBV9, with D unclear. V lost 9 bases to trimming and J lost 3 bases, with 13 bases between them. From germline, CDR1 is SGDLS and CDR2 YYNGEE. The CDR3 sequence is 14 residues long. CDR3 DNA: TGTGCCACCAGTCGCGTGCTTGGGGCCAACGTCCTGACTTTC. It yields the protein CATSRVLGANVLTF.

V gene TRBV9 combines with J gene TRBJ2-1; 15 nucleotides agree with TRBD2. There are 16 residues in the CDR3. V shed 4 bases and J 8 bases; nucleotides not matched to a gene: 7. Germline assignment: CDR1 SGDLS and CDR2 YYNGEE. The CDR3 is CASSSLGLAGGYEQFF. Written as DNA, the CDR3 is TGTGCCAGCAGCTCCCTCGGACTAGCGGGGGGGTATGAGCAGTTCTTC.

This chain uses TRBV7-8 with TRBJ2-1, with no clear D. This CDR3 is built from 15 residues. Germline V gene sequence: CDR1 SGHVS, CDR2 FQNEAQ. V was pared by 1 base and J by 2 bases, with 9 bases between. The CDR3 nucleotides read TGTGCCAGCAGCTTAGGCGGAGACCCCTACAATGAGCAGTTCTTC. Its translation: CASSLGGDPYNEQFF.

This clone was found a few times. This chain connects TRBV27 to TRBJ2-7; tentative D call: TRBD1 (5 bases). V gave up 3 bases and J gave up 0 bases, with 6 bases separating them. The CDR3 has 13 amino acids. CDR1 is MNHEY and CDR2 is SMNVEV in the germline V gene (reference sequence). CDR3 amino acids: CASSFDSSYEQYF. The CDR3 nucleotides read TGTGCCAGCAGTTTCGACAGCTCCTACGAGCAGTACTTC.

This clone was found a few times. The chain couples TRBV7-3 to TRBJ1-1; D gene unclear. Germline V CDR1 and CDR2: SGHTA, FQGTGA. The CDR3 has 14 amino acids. The V end lost 0 bases, the J end lost 5 bases, and 10 bases lay between the germline ends. CDR3 nucleotide sequence: TGTGCCAGCAGCTTAACAGGGAAGAAGACTGAAGCTTTCTTT. Its protein is CASSLTGKKTEAFF.

This clone was counted only a few times. This sequence joins TRBV19 and TRBJ1-1, with D perhaps matching TRBD1 (5 bases). Germline V gene sequence: CDR1 LNHDA, CDR2 SQIVND (reference sequence). V was shortened by 11 bases and J by 10 bases, with 11 bases between the two germline ends. The CDR3 has 9 residues. The CDR3 spells CAGGWPAFF. Here the CDR3 DNA reads TGTGCCGGGGGGTGGCCAGCTTTCTTT.

This chain links TRBV15 with TRBJ2-7; the D gene is possibly TRBD2 (7 bases). The CDR3 covers 15 residues. The V gene's germline CDR1 is LNHNV and CDR2 YYDKDF (reference sequence). Trimming shortened V by 5 bases and J by 5 bases, and 19 bases separated the two germline ends. The CDR3 loop is CATSRPDGGLDEQYF. DNA of the CDR3: TGTGCCACCAGCCGACCCGACGGGGGGCTCGACGAGCAGTACTTC.

The V and J genes are TRBV9 and TRBJ2-7; D may match TRBD1 or TRBD2 (6 bases each). Germline lookup yields CDR1 SGDLS and CDR2 YYNGEE. Trimming left V 3 bases short and J 4 bases short, with 8 bases between. There are 12 residues in the CDR3. CDR3 DNA: TGTGCCAGCAGCGGAGGGGGGTACGAGCAGTACTTC. Its protein product is CASSGGGYEQYF.

This clone was recorded once. V is TRBV7-3 and J is TRBJ2-2; no firm D call. This CDR3 has 17 residues. Deletions cut 5 bases from V and 5 bases from J, with 21 bases between. Germline lookup yields CDR1 SGHTA and CDR2 FQGTGA. CDR3 DNA sequence: TGTGCCAGCAGCACCCCCGATTCGTGGGGTGGGACCGGGGAGCTGTTTTTT. The encoded protein is CASSTPDSWGGTGELFF.

In DNA, the CDR3 is TGTGCCAGCAGTTCAGGGGGAACTAATGAAAAACTGTTTTTT. Translating gives CASSSGGTNEKLFF. The rearrangement uses TRBV28 and TRBJ1-4; 7 bases agree with TRBD1. V shed 4 bases and J 1 base; nucleotides not matched to a gene: 0. Germline lookup yields CDR1 MDHEN and CDR2 SYDVKM. The CDR3 length is 14 residues.

This rearrangement joins TRBV6-8 to TRBJ1-1, with D perhaps TRBD1 (6 bases). V lost 6 bases, J lost 0 bases, and 8 bases lay in between. Germline V gives CDR1 MNHGY, CDR2 SAAAGT. The CDR3 runs 13 residues. The CDR3 nucleotides are TGTGCCAGCAGGGACAGCTTGAACACTGAAGCTTTCTTT. Amino acid sequence: CASRDSLNTEAFF.

This chain joins TRBV7-9 and TRBJ2-1; D possibly corresponds to TRBD2 (5 bases). This CDR3 has 15 amino acids. Per germline, CDR1 SEHNR and CDR2 FQNEAQ (reference sequence). Trimming pared 1 base from V and 9 bases from J, leaving 16 bases between. This chain's CDR3 is CASSLVATNRGEQFF. The CDR3 DNA sequence: TGTGCCAGCAGCTTAGTAGCGACAAACCGGGGTGAGCAGTTCTTC.

This CDR3 reads CASSIDTGAGELFF. DNA for the CDR3: TGTGCCAGTAGTATAGATACCGGAGCCGGGGAGCTGTTTTTT. The genes are TRBV19 and TRBJ2-2; D is ambiguous. CDR1 LNHDA and CDR2 SQIVND come from the germline V gene (reference sequence). The CDR3 loop spans 14 amino acids. Trimming took 0 bases from V and 6 from J, leaving 8 bases between them.

The chain couples TRBV7-6 to TRBJ2-7; D unclear. CDR3 length: 15 residues. CDR1 SGHVS and CDR2 FNYEAQ come from the germline V gene. V shed 1 base and J shed 6 bases, with 16 bases lying between them. This CDR3 is CASSLEVGSTREQYF. CDR3 DNA sequence: TGTGCCAGCAGCTTAGAGGTGGGCAGCACCCGCGAGCAGTACTTC.

The V and J genes are TRBV7-3 and TRBJ2-1; the D gene is possibly TRBD1 (5 bases). Germline CDR1 and CDR2: SGHTA and FQGTGA. CDR3 length equals 15 residues. With 1 base removed from V and 1 base from J, the gap between germline ends came to 8 bases. Here the CDR3 reads CASSLSQGSYNEQFF. CDR3 bases: TGTGCCAGCAGCTTAAGTCAGGGATCCTACAATGAGCAGTTCTTC. Full variable domain (outside the CDR3, taken from reference TRBV7-3 and TRBJ2-1): GAGVSQTPSNKVTEKGKYVELRCDPISGHTALYWYRQSLGQGPEFLIYFQGTGAADDSGLPNDRFFAVRPEGSVSTLKIQRTERGDSAVYLCASSLSQGSYNEQFFGPGTRLTVL.

In its sample, this clone is hyperexpanded. Other nucleotide sequences in the sample specify the same CDR3. The chain is built from TRBV7-9 and TRBJ2-7; TRBD2 aligns across 10 bases. The germline gives CDR1 SEHNR, CDR2 FQNEAQ (reference sequence). The V gene end was trimmed by 5 bases and the J gene end by 2 bases; junction bases not matched to a gene: 3. CDR3 size: 14 residues. The CDR3 nucleotides read TGTGCCAGCAGCGAAGGACTAGCGGCCTACGAGCAGTACTTC. Its protein is CASSEGLAAYEQYF.